This entry describes one T cell receptor beta chain. Its antigen is not known. Per germline, CDR1 MDHEN and CDR2 SYDVKM. V gave up 6 bases and J gave up 5 bases, with 14 bases separating them. This CDR3 contains 14 residues. This entry comes from a study of circulating tumor DNA in untreated peripheral T-cell lymphoma. Assay used: immunoSEQ multiplex PCR; TCRdb lists only in-frame clones, some missing. The repertoire includes several thousand clones, about 75% of them detected once, and 16% sits in the top ten. The study, taken as a whole, reports: Tumor-specific clonotypes were found in roughly 79% of patients.

The origin of this receptor is a human donor with peripheral T-cell lymphoma. The material sequenced was tumor tissue. This chain connects TRBV28 to TRBJ1-5; D perhaps matches TRBD1 (5 bases). The CDR3 nucleotides are TGTGCCAGCAGCCCTTGGGACGACGATCAGCCCCAGCATTTT. Translating gives CASSPWDDDQPQHF.